This entry features one T cell receptor beta chain sequence. Its specificity is not known. This sample was included in a study of OX40 agonist ivuxolimab in advanced cancers. General observations from the study: Within 6 weeks, CD4+ and CD8+ blood T cells expanded clonally at 0.1 to 3.0 mg/kg.

Germline assignment: CDR1 SGHAT and CDR2 FQNNGV. This CDR3 spans 15 amino acids. V dropped 4 bases and J dropped 3 bases, with 15 bases sitting between them. Clones were read by immunoSEQ multiplex PCR, and TCRdb kept only the in-frame ones, dropping some. The table shows 48,000 or so clones, with 75% to 85% occurring only once. The sample here was CD4+ or CD8+ T cells sorted from blood, taken in a trial of the OX40 agonist ivuxolimab. The chain is built from TRBV11-2 and TRBJ1-2; tentative D call: TRBD1 (6 bases). The sequence derives from an adult with an advanced solid tumor such as melanoma, head and neck, liver or kidney cancer. CDR3 in amino acids: CASSSYKTGHYGYTF. The CDR3 bases are TGTGCCAGCAGCTCATATAAAACAGGGCACTATGGCTACACCTTC.